The clone carrying this T cell receptor (beta chain) has more than one count but fewer than ten. Using its own MiXCR run on the RT-PCR reads, TCRdb lists one record per CDR3 protein. The data hold about 680,000 distinct CDR3 sequences, with approximately 15% observed a single time. Germline-derived CDR1 and CDR2 are SGHDN and FVKESK. The V gene lost 1 base and the J gene lost 5 bases, with 5 bases spanning the gap. The CDR3 runs 12 residues. The chain carries TRBV14 and TRBJ2-5; D call uncertain. This clonotype was obtained from a female donor in good health, serving as a healthy control. Sequences were obtained from memory CD4+ T cells from blood. The CDR3 nucleotides read TGTGCCAGCAGCCAAGCGGACGAGACCCAGTACTTC. Its protein is CASSQADETQYF.